Listed here is a single T cell receptor beta chain. These data come from a study of blood T cell repertoires in COVID-19. Turning to the study itself: Specimens from acute and convalescent COVID-19 originated in the United States, Italy and Spain.

In the study's own analysis: Estimation of nucleated cell counts relied on the amplification of reference gene primers. Profiled with immunoSEQ multiplex PCR; TCRdb holds only in-frame clones, not every one. V and J calls and clone size come straight from that table; D and trimming were deduced from the DNA. The sample contains about 230,000 clones, 70% to 90% of which appear only once. Germline V lookup: CDR1 MNHEY, CDR2 SVGAGI. V was pared by 7 bases and J by 1 base, with 10 bases between. This CDR3 contains 13 residues. This chain joins TRBV6-5 and TRBJ1-1, with D hard to call. The sequence was obtained from a man over 45 with COVID-19, enrolled during active disease. Sequenced: peripheral blood. DNA of the CDR3: TGTGCCAGCACCGAAAGAGAGAACACTGAAGCTTTCTTT. Its protein is CASTERENTEAFF.